The rows below give T cell receptor beta chains drawn from one sample of a study of spatial heterogeneity in lung cancer. A single record per CDR3 protein comes from TCRdb applying MiXCR to the 5' RACE reads. Of approximately 40,000 distinct CDR3 sequences listed, 12% to 15% are singletons. Sequenced material: PBMCs, taken at surgery. Receptor source: a male donor with early-stage non-small cell lung cancer. Both conserved end residues are part of each CDR3. The D gene is left open where the match is weak. Clone size is given for some rows only: seen once, a few or many times, or a class if the clone is expanded.

d_call	v_call	j_call	clone_size	cdr3_aa	cdr3_nt
TRBD2	TRBV20-1	TRBJ2-3	many	CSAPPQRGVSTDTQYF	TGCAGTGCTCCCCCGCAGCGGGGGGTTAGCACAGATACGCAGTATTTT
TRBD2	TRBV5-1	TRBJ2-3	few	CASSFRLAGEDTQYF	TGCGCCAGCAGCTTTCGTCTAGCGGGGGAAGATACGCAGTATTTT
NA	TRBV6-5	TRBJ2-2	NA	CASSYTGTGDRGELFF	TGTGCCAGCAGTTACACTGGGACTGGCGATCGAGGGGAGCTGTTTTTT
NA	TRBV5-1	TRBJ2-7	NA	CASSLPPPGVYEQYF	TGCGCCAGCAGCTTGCCCCCCCCCGGGGTCTACGAGCAGTACTTC
TRBD1	TRBV18	TRBJ1-2	few	CASSPPGTDYGYTF	TGTGCCAGCTCACCACCCGGGACAGATTATGGCTACACCTTC
NA	TRBV25-1	TRBJ2-2	once	CASRVTRGSPGELFF	TGTGCCAGCAGGGTGACAAGGGGCAGTCCCGGGGAGCTGTTTTTT
TRBD2	TRBV4-1	TRBJ2-1	NA	CASSQVGGSTHNEQFF	TGCGCCAGCAGCCAAGTGGGCGGGAGCACGCACAATGAGCAGTTCTTC
NA	TRBV7-2	TRBJ2-5	NA	CASSLAPTTGETQYF	TGTGCCAGCAGCTTAGCGCCAACCACTGGGGAGACCCAGTACTTC
NA	TRBV20-1	TRBJ2-2	NA	CSAPRGAVTGELFF	TGCAGTGCCCCCCGGGGGGCGGTCACCGGGGAGCTGTTTTTT
NA	TRBV6-2/TRBV6-3	TRBJ2-7	few	CASSYFGRAYEQYF	TGTGCCAGCAGTTATTTTGGCAGGGCCTACGAGCAGTACTTC
TRBD1	TRBV28	TRBJ1-5	NA	CASSPGQGGNQPQHF	TGTGCCAGCAGTCCGGGACAGGGCGGCAATCAGCCCCAGCATTTT
TRBD1	TRBV5-1	TRBJ1-1	many	CASTQGDEDTEAFF	TGCGCCAGTACACAGGGGGATGAAGACACTGAAGCTTTCTTT
NA	TRBV5-1	TRBJ2-1	NA	CASSPQGGTDNEQFF	TGCGCCAGCAGCCCACAGGGGGGGACCGACAATGAGCAGTTCTTC
NA	TRBV3-1	TRBJ1-2	few	CASAQEGLGYTF	TGTGCCAGCGCCCAAGAAGGATTGGGCTACACCTTC
NA	TRBV10-1	TRBJ1-1	NA	CASSLGREAFF	TGCGCCAGCAGTCTTGGGCGTGAAGCTTTCTTT
NA	TRBV5-5	TRBJ2-3	many	CASSYGNSGNSDTQYF	TGTGCCAGCAGCTACGGGAATTCAGGCAATTCGGATACGCAGTATTTT
NA	TRBV20-1	TRBJ2-7	NA	CSARGSWELALVGYEQYF	TGCAGTGCTAGAGGCTCCTGGGAACTAGCCTTAGTGGGCTACGAGCAGTACTTC
NA	TRBV2	TRBJ2-4	NA	CASSDPRLLAKNIQYF	TGTGCCAGCAGTGATCCACGGCTACTAGCCAAAAACATTCAGTACTTC
TRBD2	TRBV7-6	TRBJ2-1	few	CASSLLGGGRPALNEQFF	TGTGCCAGCAGCTTACTTGGGGGCGGGAGGCCGGCGTTGAATGAGCAGTTCTTC
TRBD2	TRBV7-3	TRBJ2-5	few	CASSLTAGEVETQYF	TGTGCCAGCAGCCTAACGGCGGGAGAGGTGGAGACCCAGTACTTC
NA	TRBV29-1	TRBJ2-1	many	CSVQFSGGAAYNEQFF	TGCAGCGTCCAATTCTCCGGCGGGGCCGCCTACAATGAGCAGTTCTTC
TRBD1	TRBV12-5	TRBJ2-5	NA	CASGFYRGGETQYF	TGTGCTAGTGGTTTTTACAGGGGTGGAGAGACCCAGTACTTC
TRBD2	TRBV20-1	TRBJ2-1	once	CSGTSGGNEQFF	TGCAGTGGGACTAGCGGGGGCAATGAGCAGTTCTTC
NA	TRBV2	TRBJ2-1	many	CASKGVRFRNEQFF	TGTGCCAGCAAAGGTGTCCGGTTCCGGAATGAGCAGTTCTTC
NA	TRBV6-5	TRBJ2-7	NA	CASSYLGRGVAYEQYF	TGTGCCAGCAGTTACTTGGGGAGGGGGGTCGCCTACGAGCAGTACTTC
TRBD2	TRBV7-2	TRBJ2-3	NA	CASTPLAGGSNTQYF	TGTGCCAGCACCCCTCTAGCGGGAGGGAGTAATACGCAGTATTTT
NA	TRBV24-1	TRBJ2-1	NA	CATSDPLRGGHNEQFF	TGTGCCACCAGTGACCCCCTAAGAGGGGGGCACAATGAGCAGTTCTTC
TRBD1	TRBV7-9	TRBJ1-5	many	CASSSSGTGNQPQHF	TGTGCCAGCAGCTCCTCCGGGACAGGGAATCAGCCCCAGCATTTT
TRBD2	TRBV29-1	TRBJ2-1	many	CSVEPGLAGVYNEQFF	TGCAGCGTTGAACCTGGACTAGCGGGAGTGTACAATGAGCAGTTCTTC